A single sample gave rise to the 5 T cell receptor beta chains below, sequenced in a study of response to subunit inactivated influenza vaccine (dated by TCRdb to 2017 to 2018). To prepare the library, RT-PCR was applied. The reads were generated on an Illumina HiSeq 2500. TCRdb took the public reads, trimmed them with fastp at Q25, ran MiXCR for clone calling and kept in-frame beta chains. Identical CDR3 protein sequences are pooled into one entry, listed with their most common genes and DNA. The sample table contains more than 450,000 distinct CDR3 sequences; only one count was recorded for roughly 12% of them. Jointly, the top ten make up 10% of the sample. This material consisted of PBMCs from blood, taken on the day of vaccination. These receptor sequences come from a man aged 45-65 years who received an inactivated influenza vaccine. Donor details come from another sample of the same person, matched by shared clones.

In its sample, this clonotype was seen a few times. This chain uses TRBV12-3 or TRBV12-4 with TRBJ2-3; 7 bases match TRBD1. CDR3 length equals 15 residues. The junction had 5 bases not matched to a gene; V was cut back by 5 bases and J by 0 bases. CDR3 in amino acids: CASSTGQYSTDTQYF. The DNA for the CDR3 is TGTGCCAGCAGTACGGGACAGTATAGCACAGATACGCAGTATTTT.

A few counts support this clonotype. J is TRBJ2-1 and V is TRBV9; TRBD2 aligns across 10 bases. The CDR3 length is 17 residues. V lost 0 bases to trimming and J lost 7 bases; unmatched junction nucleotides: 10. The germline CDR1 and CDR2 sequences are SGDLS and YYNGEE. The CDR3 reads CASSVGVAASGRNEQFF. The CDR3 DNA reads TGTGCCAGCAGCGTAGGGGTGGCGGCTAGCGGGAGAAATGAGCAGTTCTTC. The whole variable domain, remainder taken from reference TRBV9 and TRBJ2-1, is DSGVTQTPKHLITATGQRVTLRCSPRSGDLSVYWYQQSLDQGLQFLIQYYNGEERAKGNILERFSAQQFPDLHSELNLSSLELGDSALYFCASSVGVAASGRNEQFFGPGTRLTVL.

This clonotype turned up a few times. The CDR3 sequence: CASSIVDRDEQYF. The CDR3 coding sequence is TGTGCCAGTAGTATAGTCGACAGGGACGAGCAGTACTTC. The genes are TRBV19 and TRBJ2-7; 7 bases agree with TRBD1. The V segment lost 1 base and the J segment 5 bases; nucleotides outside the gene matches: 2. The CDR3 covers 13 residues. Germline loops: CDR1 LNHDA, CDR2 SQIVND (reference sequence).

The genes are TRBV6-6 and TRBJ1-4; D remains ambiguous. V lost 0 bases and J 8 bases, leaving 7 bases between the germline ends. CDR3 length: 13 residues. Germline values: CDR1 MNHNY, CDR2 SVGAGI (reference sequence). CDR3 sequence (DNA): TGTGCCAGCAGTTACTCGTTTAAAGAAAAACTGTTTTTT. Amino acid sequence: CASSYSFKEKLFF.

V is TRBV6-5 and J is TRBJ1-4; D not resolved. Trimming left V 0 bases short and J 6 bases short, with 8 bases between. Germline V gives CDR1 MNHEY, CDR2 SVGAGI. CDR3 length: 14 amino acids. The CDR3 spells CASSYSSIDEKLFF. In nucleotides, the CDR3 is TGTGCCAGCAGTTACTCGAGTATTGATGAAAAACTGTTTTTT.